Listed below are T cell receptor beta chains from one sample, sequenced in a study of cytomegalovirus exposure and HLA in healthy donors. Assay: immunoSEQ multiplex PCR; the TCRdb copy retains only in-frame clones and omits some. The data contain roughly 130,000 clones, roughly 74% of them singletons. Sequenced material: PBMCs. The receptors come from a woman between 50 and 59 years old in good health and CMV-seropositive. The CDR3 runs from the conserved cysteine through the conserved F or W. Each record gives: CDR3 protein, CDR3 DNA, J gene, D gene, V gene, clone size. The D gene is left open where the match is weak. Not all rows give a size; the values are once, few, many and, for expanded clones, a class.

CASRVEQGSSGNTIYF	TGCGCCAGCAGGGTCGAACAGGGGTCCTCTGGAAACACCATATATTTT	TRBJ1-3	TRBD1	TRBV10-1	-
CASSLQTGTNTEAFF	TGTGCCAGTAGTCTTCAGACAGGGACGAACACTGAAGCTTTCTTT	TRBJ1-1	TRBD1	TRBV19	-
CASSQLVSYEQYF	TGTGCCAGCAGCCAACTAGTTTCCTACGAGCAGTACTTC	TRBJ2-7	-	TRBV4-2	-
CASSIPLSSGGATYF	TGTGCCAGCAGTATCCCCCTATCTAGCGGGGGGGCGACGTACTTC	TRBJ2-7	TRBD2	TRBV28	-
CASSEFPAGGGYGYTF	TGTGCCAGCAGTGAATTCCCAGCCGGGGGGGGCTATGGCTACACCTTC	TRBJ1-2	-	TRBV2	once
CASSWGTGDTEAFF	TGTGCCAGCAGCTGGGGGACAGGGGACACTGAAGCTTTCTTT	TRBJ1-1	TRBD1	TRBV7-8	-
CAWSFPGVSYEQYF	TGTGCCTGGAGTTTCCCAGGGGTGTCCTACGAGCAGTACTTC	TRBJ2-7	-	TRBV30	-
CASSPRGGRPNEQYF	TGTGCCAGCAGCCCGAGGGGAGGGAGGCCAAACGAGCAGTACTTC	TRBJ2-7	TRBD2	TRBV7-2	-
CASSETAPAAGGTDTQYF	TGTGCCAGCAGTGAAACCGCGCCGGCGGCAGGGGGCACAGATACGCAGTATTTT	TRBJ2-3	-	TRBV6-1	-
CASSYGGGTGELFF	TGTGCCAGCAGTTACGGCGGGGGGACCGGGGAGCTGTTTTTT	TRBJ2-2	TRBD2	TRBV6-5	-
CASSALTGGRSPLHF	TGTGCCAGCAGTGCGCTCACAGGGGGCAGGTCACCCCTCCACTTT	TRBJ1-6	TRBD1	TRBV2	-
CASSLLSNQPQHF	TGTGCCAGCTCCCTTTTGAGCAATCAGCCCCAGCATTTT	TRBJ1-5	-	TRBV18	-